Given below is one T cell receptor (beta chain) in context. Per germline, CDR1 SQVTM and CDR2 ANQGSEA. This CDR3 has 14 amino acids. V gave up 0 bases and J gave up 7 bases, with 15 bases separating them. These data belong to a study of T cells in Graves' hyperthyroidism and ophthalmopathy. RNA transcripts provided the source from which TCR beta CDR3 regions were amplified. HTBI primers were employed in a first-round RT-PCR of the TCR CDR3. TCRdb passed the multiplex PCR reads through MiXCR, listing each CDR3 protein once. This table has roughly 500,000 distinct CDR3 sequences, approximately 14% appearing once.

Material for sequencing was blood. The rearrangement links TRBV29-1 to TRBJ1-2; D gene ambiguous. This clonotype was sampled from a woman aged 25 to 39 with Graves' hyperthyroidism that later progressed to Graves' ophthalmopathy. CDR3 amino acids: CSVEDLPPWAGYTF. The CDR3, as DNA: TGCAGCGTTGAAGATCTTCCCCCCTGGGCTGGCTACACCTTC.